The rows below give T cell receptor beta chains drawn from one sample of a study of early T cells in non-severe SARS-CoV-2 infection. A single record per CDR3 protein comes from TCRdb applying MiXCR to the 5' RACE reads. The repertoire includes 25,000 to 35,000 distinct CDR3 sequences, roughly 5.3% of them detected once, and about a fifth sits in the top ten. The specimen was whole blood. These receptors were collected from an adult who was a healthcare worker with PCR-confirmed SARS-CoV-2 infection or an uninfected control (not recorded which). Each CDR3 is given with its conserved first and last residue. A D gene is named only where the DNA matches it firmly. Size values are once, few and many counts, or a class for expanded clones, and some rows have none.

clone size,D gene,J gene,V gene,CDR3 length,CDR3 protein,CDR3 DNA
many,TRBD1,TRBJ2-7,TRBV20-1,13,CSARSPRGNEQYF,TGCAGTGCTAGATCACCCAGGGGGAACGAGCAGTACTTC
many,NA,TRBJ2-7,TRBV4-2,13,CASSQDRVLEQYF,TGTGCCAGCAGCCAAGATCGAGTACTCGAGCAGTACTTC
many,NA,TRBJ2-3,TRBV7-6,16,CASSPRQVVQGGTQYF,TGTGCCAGCAGCCCGAGACAGGTCGTACAGGGTGGTACGCAGTATTTT
many,NA,TRBJ2-7,TRBV29-1,12,CSVGARDSEQYF,TGCAGCGTTGGCGCCCGGGACTCCGAGCAGTACTTC
NA,TRBD2,TRBJ2-1,TRBV18,17,CASSPGLAGASYNEQFF,TGTGCCAGCTCACCGGGACTAGCGGGAGCCTCCTACAATGAGCAGTTCTTC
many,NA,TRBJ2-1,TRBV7-2,13,CASSLSERGEQFF,TGTGCCAGCAGCTTATCCGAGAGGGGTGAGCAGTTCTTC
many,NA,TRBJ1-2,TRBV7-9,13,CASSLTQTYGYTF,TGTGCCAGCAGCTTGACACAGACCTATGGCTACACCTTC
NA,NA,TRBJ1-5,TRBV9,14,CASSAQGLNQPQHF,TGTGCCAGCAGCGCCCAGGGGCTCAATCAGCCCCAGCATTTT
many,TRBD2,TRBJ2-5,TRBV4-3,16,CASSQEIAGGLETQYF,TGCGCCAGCAGCCAAGAAATAGCGGGGGGTTTGGAGACCCAGTACTTC
many,TRBD2,TRBJ2-7,TRBV12-3/TRBV12-4,18,CASSLARQGLARSYEQYF,TGTGCCAGCAGTTTAGCCCGACAGGGACTAGCGAGAAGCTACGAGCAGTACTTC
NA,TRBD2,TRBJ2-5,TRBV7-8,17,CASSGEGAGTSVETQYF,TGTGCCAGCAGTGGCGAGGGCGCCGGGACTAGCGTGGAGACCCAGTACTTC
NA,NA,TRBJ2-1,TRBV7-3,13,CASSFDAWHEQFF,TGTGCCAGCAGCTTCGATGCCTGGCATGAGCAGTTCTTC
many,TRBD1,TRBJ1-1,TRBV27,14,CASSLYRTGSEAFF,TGTGCCAGCAGTTTATACCGGACAGGGTCGGAAGCTTTCTTT
many,TRBD1,TRBJ2-1,TRBV27,16,CASSPLRQGTYNEQFF,TGTGCCAGCAGTCCCCTGAGACAGGGGACCTACAATGAGCAGTTCTTC
NA,NA,TRBJ2-7,TRBV7-2,14,CASVGLGFGHEQYF,TGTGCCAGCGTCGGTTTGGGGTTTGGGCACGAGCAGTACTTC
many,NA,TRBJ2-2,TRBV28,15,CASSNLESNTGELFF,TGTGCCAGCAGTAACCTAGAATCGAACACCGGGGAGCTGTTTTTT
few,NA,TRBJ2-7,TRBV20-1,12,CSARQALYEQYF,TGCAGTGCCCGACAGGCGTTGTACGAGCAGTACTTC
few,NA,TRBJ2-1,TRBV3-1,14,CASSRALSNNEQFF,TGTGCCAGCAGCCGCGCCCTTAGTAACAATGAGCAGTTCTTC
NA,TRBD1,TRBJ2-7,TRBV20-1,11,CSAGTGSEQYF,TGCAGTGCTGGGACAGGGTCCGAGCAGTACTTC
NA,NA,TRBJ1-6,TRBV7-8,16,CASSPGTGQRNSPLHF,TGTGCCAGCAGCCCAGGGACGGGGCAACGTAATTCACCCCTCCACTTT
NA,TRBD1,TRBJ2-3,TRBV7-2,18,CASSSYILTGGNTDTQYF,TGTGCCAGCAGCTCCTATATTCTGACAGGGGGAAACACAGATACGCAGTATTTT
many,NA,TRBJ1-2,TRBV24-1,15,CATSDSDGANYGYTF,TGTGCCACCAGTGATTCGGACGGAGCTAACTATGGCTACACCTTC
NA,TRBD2,TRBJ2-1,TRBV7-6,16,CASSLPVAGGPPEQFF,TGTGCCAGCAGCTTACCAGTAGCGGGAGGGCCGCCTGAGCAGTTCTTC
many,TRBD1,TRBJ2-2,TRBV7-9,16,CASSPLLDRGRRELFF,TGTGCCAGCAGCCCACTTCTGGACAGGGGGCGCCGGGAGCTGTTTTTT
many,NA,TRBJ2-7,TRBV5-5,13,CASSQQGTYEQYF,TGTGCCAGCAGCCAACAGGGAACCTACGAGCAGTACTTC
many,TRBD2,TRBJ2-3,TRBV11-2,14,CASNTGLMTDTQYF,TGTGCCAGCAACACGGGACTAATGACAGATACGCAGTATTTT
many,NA,TRBJ2-7,TRBV21-1,18,CASSKVVRNKDSSYEQYF,TGTGCCAGCAGCAAAGTGGTGCGGAATAAGGACAGCTCCTACGAGCAGTACTTC
many,TRBD2,TRBJ2-7,TRBV28,15,CASSPRGAGSYEQYF,TGTGCCAGCAGTCCCCGGGGAGCGGGGTCCTACGAGCAGTACTTC
many,NA,TRBJ1-2,TRBV5-5,12,CASSSENYGYTF,TGTGCCAGCAGCTCAGAGAACTATGGCTACACCTTC
NA,TRBD2,TRBJ2-3,TRBV5-5,16,CASSKLAGAGTDTQYF,TGTGCCAGCAGCAAGCTAGCGGGGGCTGGCACAGATACGCAGTATTTT
many,TRBD1,TRBJ2-1,TRBV7-3,15,CASSQGQGPYNEQFF,TGTGCCAGCAGCCAGGGACAGGGGCCGTACAATGAGCAGTTCTTC
many,NA,TRBJ2-3,TRBV24-1,13,CATRKEASDTQYF,TGTGCCACCAGAAAAGAAGCATCGGATACGCAGTATTTT
NA,TRBD2,TRBJ2-7,TRBV4-1,15,CASSQGLAGSYEQYF,TGCGCCAGCAGCCAAGGACTAGCGGGTTCCTACGAGCAGTACTTC
NA,TRBD2,TRBJ2-1,TRBV24-1,18,CATSDHPVAGRVYNEQFF,TGTGCCACCAGTGACCACCCCGTAGCGGGAAGAGTTTACAATGAGCAGTTCTTC
many,TRBD2,TRBJ2-1,TRBV28,16,CASSPTTSGTHNEQFF,TGTGCCAGCAGTCCAACGACTAGCGGGACTCACAATGAGCAGTTCTTC
many,NA,TRBJ2-1,TRBV28,14,CASSLQGRGNEQFF,TGTGCCAGCAGTTTACAGGGGCGAGGGAATGAGCAGTTCTTC
NA,NA,TRBJ1-2,TRBV18,12,CASSPRGTVYTF,TGTGCCAGCTCACCGAGAGGGACCGTCTACACCTTC
few,NA,TRBJ2-7,TRBV20-1,14,CSARGPTANYEQYF,TGCAGTGCTAGAGGACCGACAGCCAACTACGAGCAGTACTTC
many,NA,TRBJ2-7,TRBV7-6,17,CASSLGPQTGGFYEQYF,TGTGCCAGCAGCTTAGGGCCCCAAACGGGGGGCTTTTACGAGCAGTACTTC
many,NA,TRBJ2-5,TRBV30,13,CAWRPDFQETQYF,TGTGCCTGGAGACCAGACTTCCAAGAGACCCAGTACTTC
many,TRBD2,TRBJ2-1,TRBV20-1,12,CSASGGANEQFF,TGCAGTGCTAGCGGGGGGGCCAATGAGCAGTTCTTC
many,TRBD2,TRBJ2-1,TRBV28,16,CASTSPAGGNYNEQFF,TGTGCCAGCACCTCCCCGGCGGGAGGGAACTACAATGAGCAGTTCTTC
NA,TRBD1,TRBJ2-2,TRBV27,14,CASSYSTGTGELFF,TGTGCCAGCAGTTACTCGACAGGGACCGGGGAGCTGTTTTTT
NA,NA,TRBJ1-2,TRBV3-1,16,CASSQGAGLLTSGYTF,TGTGCCAGCAGCCAAGGTGCGGGGCTCTTGACTTCTGGCTACACCTTC
many,NA,TRBJ1-6,TRBV14,14,CASSQDLAGSPLHF,TGTGCCAGCAGCCAGGACCTTGCAGGTTCACCCCTCCACTTT
NA,NA,TRBJ2-1,TRBV29-1,13,CSVEGTAYNEQFF,TGCAGCGTTGAAGGGACAGCCTACAATGAGCAGTTCTTC
many,TRBD2,TRBJ2-1,TRBV20-1,13,CSAPLAGGYEQFF,TGCAGTGCTCCCTTAGCGGGAGGGTATGAGCAGTTCTTC
NA,NA,TRBJ2-7,TRBV15,12,CATSRDRYEQYF,TGTGCCACCAGCAGAGATCGGTACGAGCAGTACTTC
many,TRBD2,TRBJ2-1,TRBV28,16,CASSPHSGRERHEQFF,TGTGCCAGCAGTCCCCATAGCGGGAGGGAAAGACATGAGCAGTTCTTC
NA,NA,TRBJ1-2,TRBV20-1,13,CSARQRSNYGYTF,TGCAGTGCCCGACAGAGATCGAACTATGGCTACACCTTC
NA,NA,TRBJ2-2,TRBV18,14,CASSPVQGTGELFF,TGTGCCAGCTCACCCGTACAGGGCACCGGGGAGCTGTTTTTT
many,TRBD2,TRBJ2-5,TRBV7-2,17,CASSPQGLAGGQETQYF,TGTGCCAGCAGCCCCCAGGGACTAGCGGGGGGGCAAGAGACCCAGTACTTC
few,NA,TRBJ1-1,TRBV5-1,14,CASSLGQVNTEAFF,TGCGCCAGCAGCTTGGGGCAGGTGAACACTGAAGCTTTCTTT
few,NA,TRBJ2-3,TRBV20-1,14,CSASVPTSTDTQYF,TGCAGTGCTAGCGTACCGACTAGCACAGATACGCAGTATTTT
NA,NA,TRBJ2-1,TRBV9,15,CASSVGGVNYNEQFF,TGTGCCAGCAGCGTAGGTGGGGTAAACTACAATGAGCAGTTCTTC
NA,NA,TRBJ2-7,TRBV6-5,15,CASSYASGDRYEQYF,TGTGCCAGCAGTTACGCTTCGGGAGACCGCTACGAGCAGTACTTC
NA,TRBD2,TRBJ2-5,TRBV5-1,18,CASAQYPAGELFGETQYF,TGCGCCAGCGCCCAGTACCCAGCGGGAGAGCTTTTTGGGGAGACCCAGTACTTC
many,TRBD1,TRBJ1-1,TRBV9,15,CASSVGGTANTEAFF,TGTGCCAGCAGCGTAGGTGGGACAGCGAACACTGAAGCTTTCTTT
many,NA,TRBJ1-4,TRBV12-3/TRBV12-4,14,CASSLRGATEKLFF,TGTGCCAGCAGTTTACGAGGGGCAACTGAAAAACTGTTTTTT